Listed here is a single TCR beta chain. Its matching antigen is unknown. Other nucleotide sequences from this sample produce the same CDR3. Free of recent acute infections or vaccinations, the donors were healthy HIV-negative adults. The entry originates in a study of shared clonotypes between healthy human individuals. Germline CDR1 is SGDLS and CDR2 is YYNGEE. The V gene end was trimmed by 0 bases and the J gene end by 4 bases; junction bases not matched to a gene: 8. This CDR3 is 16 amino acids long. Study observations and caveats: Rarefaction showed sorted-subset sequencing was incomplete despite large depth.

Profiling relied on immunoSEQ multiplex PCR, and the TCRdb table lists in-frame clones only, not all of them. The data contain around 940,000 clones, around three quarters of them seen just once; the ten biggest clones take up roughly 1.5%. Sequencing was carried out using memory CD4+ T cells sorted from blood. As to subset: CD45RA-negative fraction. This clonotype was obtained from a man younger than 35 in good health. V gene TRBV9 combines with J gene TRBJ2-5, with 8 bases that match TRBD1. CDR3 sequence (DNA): TGTGCCAGCAGCGTAGCCGGCGGACAGGGCGGAGAGACCCAGTACTTC. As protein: CASSVAGGQGGETQYF.